These 10 T cell receptor beta chains share one sample of origin, sequenced in a study of blood T cell repertoires in COVID-19. Profiled with immunoSEQ multiplex PCR; TCRdb holds only in-frame clones, not every one. Of under 500,000 clones in the sample, around 89% were seen once. Sequencing was performed on PBMCs or T cells enriched from blood (not recorded which). The receptors come from a man aged 25-45 years who had recovered from COVID-19.

The chain recombines TRBV15 with TRBJ1-5, with D possibly being TRBD1 (6 bases). The CDR3 is 14 residues long. V lost 2 bases and J 6 bases, leaving 11 bases between the germline ends. Per germline, CDR1 LNHNV and CDR2 YYDKDF (reference sequence). CDR3 protein: CATSRSTGPQPQHF. The CDR3 DNA is TGTGCCACCAGCAGATCTACAGGGCCTCAGCCCCAGCATTTT.

Here the CDR3 reads CSASQGPANQPQHF. The CDR3 bases are TGCAGTGCTAGTCAGGGCCCCGCTAATCAGCCCCAGCATTTT. The chain couples TRBV20-1 to TRBJ1-5; tentatively, D is TRBD1 (5 bases). V lost 3 bases and J lost 4, with 13 bases in between. Germline V lookup: CDR1 DFQATT, CDR2 SNEGSKA (reference sequence). The CDR3 runs to 14 residues.

This chain uses TRBV24-1 with TRBJ2-3, with a weak D call TRBD2 (6 bases). Germline V lookup: CDR1 KGHDR, CDR2 SFDVKD. The CDR3 extends over 18 amino acids. V lost 2 bases to trimming and J lost 3 bases, with 20 bases between them. CDR3 protein: CATSDSLAPGVTTDTQYF. CDR3 in DNA: TGTGCCACCAGTGATTCCCTGGCACCGGGAGTTACTACAGATACGCAGTATTTT.

The chain has TRBV28 and TRBJ2-5; the match to TRBD2 covers 8 bases. This CDR3 has 15 amino acids. The ends lost 6 bases at V and 6 bases at J; junction bases unmatched: 12. Germline-derived CDR1 and CDR2 are MDHEN and SYDVKM. The CDR3 DNA sequence: TGTGCCAGCAGCCGGAGACTAGCGAGAGGGAAGACCCAGTACTTC. Residues: CASSRRLARGKTQYF.

The count of this clone is one. The V call is TRBV24-1, the J call TRBJ1-5, with 10 bases identical to TRBD1. The V and J ends lost 4 bases and 2 bases, in that order; junction bases with no gene match: 10. The length of the CDR3 is 18 residues. CDR1 is KGHDR, CDR2 SFDVKD, per germline. The CDR3 DNA reads TGTGCCACCAGTGACGCGGGGGACAGGGGACCGGGCAATCAGCCCCAGCATTTT. Residues: CATSDAGDRGPGNQPQHF.

The V and J genes are TRBV10-2 and TRBJ2-1; 12 bases are a match to TRBD2. V trimming: 0 bases; J trimming: 3 bases; junction bases outside the gene matches: 3. The CDR3 has 17 residues. Germline values: CDR1 WSHSY, CDR2 SAAADI. The CDR3, as DNA: TGCGCCAGCAGTGAGTCGGGACTAGCGGGCTTCTACAATGAGCAGTTCTTC. This translates into CASSESGLAGFYNEQFF.

The chain joins TRBV27 to TRBJ2-7; 9 nucleotides match TRBD2. This CDR3 is 14 amino acids long. With 6 bases clipped from V and 4 bases from J, the junction kept 7 bases outside the gene matches. Germline CDR1 reads MNHEY; CDR2 reads SMNVEV (reference sequence). The CDR3 nucleotides are TGTGCCAGCAGGGATAGCGGGAGTTTGTACGAGCAGTACTTC. As protein: CASRDSGSLYEQYF.

The chain couples TRBV7-2 to TRBJ2-1; 8 positions agree with TRBD2. The CDR3 runs 17 residues. V shed 5 bases and J 0 bases; nucleotides not matched to a gene: 9. Per germline, CDR1 SGHTA and CDR2 FQGNSA. The CDR3 DNA follows: TGTGCCAGCAGCGCAATTGGGCTAGCGGGCTCCTACAATGAGCAGTTCTTC. It encodes CASSAIGLAGSYNEQFF.

This clone occurred a few times. The chain recombines TRBV30 with TRBJ2-3; 9 nucleotides align to TRBD2. V lost 0 bases and J lost 5; bases outside the gene matches: 0. Germline V lookup: CDR1 GTSNPN, CDR2 SVGIG (reference sequence). The CDR3 extends over 13 amino acids. CDR3 sequence: CAWSVLAGDTQYF. The CDR3 nucleotides read TGTGCCTGGAGTGTACTAGCGGGAGATACGCAGTATTTT.

The gene calls are TRBV4-2 and TRBJ2-1, with 9 bases that match TRBD2. CDR3 size: 16 residues. The V and J ends lost 2 bases and 7 bases, in that order; junction bases with no gene match: 9. The germline gives CDR1 LGHNA, CDR2 YNFKEQ. DNA of the CDR3: TGTGCCAGCAGCCAACAGACTAGCGGACTCGGGAATGAGCAGTTCTTC. This codes for CASSQQTSGLGNEQFF.